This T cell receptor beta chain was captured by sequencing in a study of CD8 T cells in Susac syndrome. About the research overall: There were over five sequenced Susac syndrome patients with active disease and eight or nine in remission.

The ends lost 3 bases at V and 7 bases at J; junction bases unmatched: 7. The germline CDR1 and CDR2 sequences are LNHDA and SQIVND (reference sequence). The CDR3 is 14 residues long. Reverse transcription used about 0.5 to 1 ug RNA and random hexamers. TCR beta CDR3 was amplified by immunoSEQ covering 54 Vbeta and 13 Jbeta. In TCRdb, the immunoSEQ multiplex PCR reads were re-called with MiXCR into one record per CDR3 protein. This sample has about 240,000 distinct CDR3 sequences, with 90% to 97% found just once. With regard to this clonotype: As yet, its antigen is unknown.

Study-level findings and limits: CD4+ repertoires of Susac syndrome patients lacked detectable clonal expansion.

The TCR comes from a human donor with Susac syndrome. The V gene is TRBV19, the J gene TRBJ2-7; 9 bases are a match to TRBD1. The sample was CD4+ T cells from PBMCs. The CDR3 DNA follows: TGTGCCAGTAGTATCCGGGACAGGGTCCTGGAGCAGTACTTC. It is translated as CASSIRDRVLEQYF.